Listed below are T cell receptor beta chains from one sample, sequenced in a study of human T cells and chemical hapten exposure. Each CDR3 protein is one row after TCRdb ran MiXCR on the RACE reads. Here the sample spans 65,000 to 85,000 distinct CDR3 sequences, 10% being singletons. The material sequenced was whole blood, taken in connection with sensitization to the hapten diphenylcyclopropenone (DPC). The receptors stem from a woman in her forties or fifties with alopecia areata. Some clones in this sample may be carry-over from other donors' samples. CDR3s include the opening cysteine and the closing phenylalanine or tryptophan. A D gene is named only where the DNA matches it firmly. Clone size is given for some rows only: seen once, a few or many times, or a class if the clone is expanded.

>NA|TRBJ2-7|many|TRBV3-1
TGTGCCAGCAGCCAAGGGACTGCCTACGAGCAGTACTTC
CASSQGTAYEQYF
>TRBD1|TRBJ2-7|NA|TRBV7-9
TGTGCCAGCAGCTCGCTGACAGGGACCTACGAGCAGTACTTC
CASSSLTGTYEQYF
>NA|TRBJ2-7|NA|TRBV7-3
TGTGCCAGCAGCTTAGGCCTGGACGGAAACGAGCAGTACTTC
CASSLGLDGNEQYF
>NA|TRBJ2-7|few|TRBV20-1
TGCAGTGCTCGATTCGTCCTCCCCTACGAGCAGTACTTC
CSARFVLPYEQYF
>NA|TRBJ2-7|many|TRBV28
TGTGCCAGCAGTTTTGGTCGGGGGCCGAGCTCCTACGAGCAGTACTTC
CASSFGRGPSSYEQYF
>NA|TRBJ2-3|many|TRBV6-5
TGTGCCAGCAGTCGCTCCGGGGGCAGACTCACAGATACGCAGTATTTT
CASSRSGGRLTDTQYF
>NA|TRBJ2-7|NA|TRBV12-3/TRBV12-4
TGTGCCAGCAGGAAAATGGACGGGACCTACGAGCAGTACTTC
CASRKMDGTYEQYF
>TRBD1|TRBJ1-6|few|TRBV7-9
TGTGCCAGCAGCTTTACAGGGGTCGATAATTCACCCCTCCACTTT
CASSFTGVDNSPLHF
>TRBD1|TRBJ2-7|NA|TRBV2
TGTGCCAGCGGGGGGACAGGGTACTACGAGCAGTACTTC
CASGGTGYYEQYF
>TRBD2|TRBJ2-3|NA|TRBV6-5
TGTGCCAGCAGTGACGGACTAGCGGGAGGGCAAGATACGCAGTATTTT
CASSDGLAGGQDTQYF
>NA|TRBJ1-5|many|TRBV19
TGTGCCACCGAGGGGAGGAATAGCAATCAGCCCCAGCATTTT
CATEGRNSNQPQHF
>TRBD2|TRBJ2-1|NA|TRBV5-4
TGTGCCAGCAGCTTGGAAGGACTAGCGGCGGGTAATGAGCAGTTCTTC
CASSLEGLAAGNEQFF
>TRBD2|TRBJ2-7|NA|TRBV11-2
TGTGCCAGCAGCTTAGATCGCGGGAGGGAGCAGTACTTC
CASSLDRGREQYF
>TRBD2|TRBJ2-2|NA|TRBV6-5
TGTGCCAGCAGTTACGCGGCTAGCGGATTCACCGGGGAGCTGTTTTTT
CASSYAASGFTGELFF
>NA|TRBJ1-2|many|TRBV5-1
TGCGCCAGCAGCTTGCACGGGACGGTGGAAGGCTACACCTTC
CASSLHGTVEGYTF
>NA|TRBJ2-3|NA|TRBV28
TGTGCCAGCAGTTTAAGGCAGCTTAGCACAGATACGCAGTATTTT
CASSLRQLSTDTQYF
>NA|TRBJ1-5|many|TRBV28
TGTGCCACCCACGGGGGGGGTAGCAATCAGCCCCAGCATTTT
CATHGGGSNQPQHF
>NA|TRBJ1-2|few|TRBV3-1
TGTGCCAGCAGCCAGGGTGACTATGGCTACACCTTC
CASSQGDYGYTF
>TRBD1|TRBJ2-3|NA|TRBV28
TGTGCCAGCAGTCTTCCGGGACAGGGAACAGATACGCAGTATTTT
CASSLPGQGTDTQYF
>TRBD2|TRBJ2-1|NA|TRBV18
TGTGCCAGCTCACCTCCTAGCGGGAATGAGCAGTTCTTC
CASSPPSGNEQFF
>TRBD1|TRBJ2-7|NA|TRBV4-3
TGCGCCAGCAGCCAAGATCGGGACAGAGGATACGAGCAGTACTTC
CASSQDRDRGYEQYF
>NA|TRBJ1-5|many|TRBV6-6
TGTGCCAGCAGTTGGGGGGCCGGGGATAGCAATCAGCCCCAGCATTTT
CASSWGAGDSNQPQHF
>NA|TRBJ2-1|many|TRBV9
TGTGCCAGCAGAAATAAGCGGGATGAGCAGTTCTTC
CASRNKRDEQFF
>TRBD1|TRBJ1-2|NA|TRBV24-1
TGTGCCACGAGCCCCCGACAGGGCGCCTATGGCTACACCTTC
CATSPRQGAYGYTF
>NA|TRBJ1-3|few|TRBV4-1
TGCGCCAGCAGCCAAGATCCGCAGACTGGAAACACCATATATTTT
CASSQDPQTGNTIYF
>NA|TRBJ2-7|many|TRBV10-3
TGTGCCATCAGTGAAGAGGTGCCATACGAGCAGTACTTC
CAISEEVPYEQYF
>NA|TRBJ1-5|few|TRBV7-2
TGTGCCAGCAGCCCCCCGGACGGCCTAGGGCCCCAGCATTTT
CASSPPDGLGPQHF
>TRBD1|TRBJ1-5|NA|TRBV3-1
TGTGCCAGCAGTTTGACAGGGGATCAGCCCCAGCATTTT
CASSLTGDQPQHF
>NA|TRBJ2-3|NA|TRBV14
TGTGCCAGCAGCCAAGTAACCGCACAGGGTACAAAGGCAGATACGCAGTATTTT
CASSQVTAQGTKADTQYF
>NA|TRBJ2-4|few|TRBV11-2
TGTGCCAGCAGCCACGGGACAACGAAAAACATTCAGTACTTC
CASSHGTTKNIQYF
>TRBD1|TRBJ2-7|NA|TRBV29-1
TGCAGCGTTGAAGGGACAGGGGCCTACGAGCAGTACTTC
CSVEGTGAYEQYF
>NA|TRBJ2-1|NA|TRBV6-6
TGTGCCAGCAGTTACTCGAAGAGGGCCGGGGATGAGCAGTTCTTC
CASSYSKRAGDEQFF
>NA|TRBJ2-4|many|TRBV6-5
TGTGCCAGCAGTTACGGGGGGATAGCCAAAAACATTCAGTACTTC
CASSYGGIAKNIQYF
>NA|TRBJ2-1|NA|TRBV11-3
TGTGCCAGCAGCTTTGTGCCCTACAATGAGCAGTTCTTC
CASSFVPYNEQFF
>TRBD2|TRBJ2-3|few|TRBV30
TGTGCCTGGAGTGTCGGGACTAGCCAGTATTTT
CAWSVGTSQYF
>NA|TRBJ2-6|few|TRBV7-2
TGTGCCAGCAGCTTTCAGAGCTCTGGGGCCAACGTCCTGACTTTC
CASSFQSSGANVLTF
>TRBD1|TRBJ1-5|many|TRBV7-2
TGTGCCAGCAGTAACGGACAGGGTAGCAATCAGCCCCAGCATTTT
CASSNGQGSNQPQHF
>TRBD1|TRBJ1-5|NA|TRBV5-6
TGTGCCAGCAGCGCCACAGGAAGGGGGCTTAGCAATCAGCCCCAGCATTTT
CASSATGRGLSNQPQHF
>TRBD2|TRBJ2-2|few|TRBV7-8
TGTGCCATCGGACTAGCGGGAACCGGGGAGCTGTTTTTT
CAIGLAGTGELFF
>TRBD1|TRBJ2-5|few|TRBV7-3
TGTGCCAGCAGCGCGTACAGGGGGCTAGGAGAGACCCAGTACTTC
CASSAYRGLGETQYF
>NA|TRBJ2-1|NA|TRBV20-1
TGCAGTGCCTGGGCCACGTTAGAGCAGTTCTTC
CSAWATLEQFF
>TRBD1|TRBJ2-7|many|TRBV5-1
TGCGCCAGCAGCACGGGACAGGGACGCTACGAGCAGTACTTC
CASSTGQGRYEQYF
>TRBD2|TRBJ2-2|NA|TRBV29-1
TGCAGCGTTGGAGGCGGAACCCTAGCGGGAGGAGGCGGGGAGCTGTTTTTT
CSVGGGTLAGGGGELFF
>TRBD2|TRBJ2-7|few|TRBV4-1
TGCGCCAGCAGCCAAGAAGGTAGCGGGAGTATGGGCGAGCAGTACTTC
CASSQEGSGSMGEQYF
>NA|TRBJ2-1|NA|TRBV6-5
TGTGCCAGCAGTTACTCCCCGAGCTCCTACAATGAGCAGTTCTTC
CASSYSPSSYNEQFF
>NA|TRBJ2-7|many|TRBV20-1
TGCAGTGCTAGCGATGCGGGCTACGAGCAGTACTTC
CSASDAGYEQYF
>TRBD2|TRBJ2-5|NA|TRBV27
TGTGCCAGCAGTTGTATACTAGCGGGAGATTCGGAGACCCAGTACTTC
CASSCILAGDSETQYF
>TRBD2|TRBJ2-3|few|TRBV27
TGTGCCAGCAGTTTCCCGAGCATTAGCGGGAGTACAGATACGCAGTATTTT
CASSFPSISGSTDTQYF
>NA|TRBJ1-1|NA|TRBV6-5
TGTGCCAGCAGCCGACATACGAACACTGAAGCTTTCTTT
CASSRHTNTEAFF
>TRBD1|TRBJ1-2|NA|TRBV24-1
TGTGCCACCAGTGATTCTACCGGGACAGGGGCGAATGGCTACACCTTC
CATSDSTGTGANGYTF
>TRBD1|TRBJ1-5|few|TRBV2
TGTGCCAGCGGATACAGGGGGTTCCAGCCCCAGCATTTT
CASGYRGFQPQHF
>NA|TRBJ1-1|few|TRBV7-9
TGTGCCAGCAGCTTAGTCGGCGTCACTGAAGCTTTCTTT
CASSLVGVTEAFF
>NA|TRBJ2-1|few|TRBV11-2
TGTGCCAGCAGCTTAGGCCCCGAGTTGAGGGGCGATGAGCAGTTCTTC
CASSLGPELRGDEQFF
>TRBD2|TRBJ2-3|many|TRBV6-6
TGTGCCACCTCCTGGGGGGGAGGGCCCACAGATACGCAGTATTTT
CATSWGGGPTDTQYF
>NA|TRBJ2-2|few|TRBV7-6
TGTGCCAGCAGCGCCCGGGGGGCCGGCGGGGAGCTGTTTTTT
CASSARGAGGELFF
>TRBD2|TRBJ2-1|few|TRBV2
TGTGCCAGCAGACACTCCCCCGGGACTAGCTTATACAATGAGCAGTTCTTC
CASRHSPGTSLYNEQFF
>NA|TRBJ2-4|few|TRBV2
TGTGCCAGCAGTGTACGACGGGGGATAACCAAAAACATTCAGTACTTC
CASSVRRGITKNIQYF
>NA|TRBJ2-7|NA|TRBV12-2
TGTGCAAGTCGCGTAGGTAGCGGGAGGGTCCTACTCTACGAGCAGTACTTC
CASRVGSGRVLLYEQYF
>NA|TRBJ2-7|few|TRBV21-1
TGTGCCAGCAGCAAAGGAACGACAGGCCGAAGATCCGAGCAGTACTTC
CASSKGTTGRRSEQYF